The 21 T cell receptor beta chains presented below share a single source sample, sequenced in a study of blood T cell repertoires in COVID-19. Repertoires were generated with immunoSEQ multiplex PCR, while TCRdb's copy carries only in-frame clones and drops some. The sample gives about 120,000 clones, roughly 80% of which show up once; 25% is in the top ten. The sample was peripheral blood. These receptors were collected from a human donor in a cohort sampled during active COVID-19.

This clone was observed a few times. CDR3 residues: CASSLTGNSPLHF. CDR3 DNA: TGTGCCAGCAGCTTAACAGGAAATTCACCCCTCCACTTT. The chain couples TRBV7-9 to TRBJ1-6; perhaps TRBD1 as D (5 bases). The CDR3 covers 13 residues. V was cut by 2 bases and J by 7 bases, with 6 bases left in between. CDR1 and CDR2 (germline): SEHNR, FQNEAQ (reference sequence).

V gene TRBV7-8 combines with J gene TRBJ1-1, with 8 nucleotides matching TRBD1. Germline loops: CDR1 SGHVS, CDR2 FQNEAQ. The CDR3 is made up of 14 amino acids. With V trimmed by 4 bases and J by 1 base, 2 bases remained unmatched. The CDR3 loop reads CASSSGQGNTEAFF. Here the CDR3 DNA reads TGTGCCAGCAGCTCAGGACAGGGGAACACTGAAGCTTTCTTT.

This sequence joins TRBV4-2 and TRBJ1-4, with D maybe TRBD1 (6 bases). V was trimmed by 1 base and J by 7 bases, leaving 16 bases between them. The CDR3 has 16 residues. Germline V lookup: CDR1 LGHNA, CDR2 YNFKEQ. The CDR3 loop reads CASSQVSPDRAEKLFF. Written as DNA, the CDR3 is TGTGCCAGCAGCCAAGTGTCCCCGGACAGAGCTGAAAAACTGTTTTTT.

This clone was seen a few times. V and J are TRBV18 and TRBJ1-4; 8 nucleotides line up with TRBD1. J was trimmed by 2 bases and V by 3 bases; bases with no gene match: 5. Germline CDR1 KGHSH, CDR2 LQKENI. The CDR3 runs to 16 residues. CDR3: CASSPMTGATNEKLFF. DNA of the CDR3: TGTGCCAGCTCACCTATGACAGGGGCCACTAATGAAAAACTGTTTTTT.

This clone was recorded only once. The rearrangement links TRBV10-3 to TRBJ2-2; 8 positions match TRBD2. V shed 2 bases, J shed 6 bases, and the junction held 2 bases outside the gene matches. Germline V gene sequence: CDR1 ENHRY, CDR2 SYGVKD. This CDR3 contains 14 residues. Here the CDR3 reads CAISETRGAGELFF. Written as DNA, the CDR3 is TGTGCCATCAGTGAGACGCGGGGGGCCGGGGAGCTGTTTTTT.

The chain is built from TRBV3-1 (or the pseudogene TRBV3-2) and TRBJ2-1; 13 bases are a match to TRBD2. Trimming at V came to 1 base and at J to 6 bases, leaving 21 bases not matched to a gene. Germline V gene sequence: CDR1 LGHDT, CDR2 YNNKEL (reference sequence). This CDR3 spans 22 amino acids. The CDR3 nucleotides are TGTGCCAGCAGCCAAGGTCAATTATGGGAAGGACTAGCGGGAGAGTGCATCAATGAGCAGTTCTTC. As protein: CASSQGQLWEGLAGECINEQFF.

This clone was detected only a few times. J is TRBJ1-1 and V is TRBV7-9; D is possibly TRBD1 (6 bases). In germline, CDR1 is SEHNR, CDR2 FQNEAQ (reference sequence). This CDR3 spans 13 amino acids. V was pared by 6 bases and J by 6 bases, with 14 bases between. CDR3 in DNA: TGTGCCAGCAGGTTACTACAGGGTTCTGAAGCTTTCTTT. Translating it yields CASRLLQGSEAFF.

The sample holds one count of this clone. The gene calls are TRBV11-2 and TRBJ2-3; 8 bases are shared with TRBD1. Germline-derived CDR1 and CDR2 are SGHAT and FQNNGV. The V segment lost 4 bases and the J segment 4 bases; nucleotides outside the gene matches: 7. This CDR3 has 15 amino acids. CDR3 sequence: CASSSQTGVSDTQYF. The CDR3 bases are TGTGCCAGCAGCTCGCAGACAGGGGTCTCAGATACGCAGTATTTT.

A note on this clone: Other DNA sequences from this sample encode an identical CDR3 as well. J is TRBJ2-1 and V is TRBV7-9, with 11 positions matching TRBD2. The germline CDR1 and CDR2 sequences are SEHNR and FQNEAQ (reference sequence). The V segment lost 3 bases and the J segment 6 bases; nucleotides outside the gene matches: 4. The CDR3 runs to 15 residues. The CDR3 protein is CASSLVLAGVNEQFF. CDR3 DNA sequence: TGTGCCAGCAGCTTGGTACTAGCGGGAGTCAATGAGCAGTTCTTC.

The chain is built from TRBV7-2 and TRBJ2-3; no clear D gene. This CDR3 spans 13 amino acids. The V gene's germline CDR1 is SGHTA and CDR2 FQGNSA. The V and J ends lost 3 bases and 5 bases respectively, with 9 bases between them. DNA of the CDR3: TGTGCCAGCAGCTTGATGGCATTAGATACGCAGTATTTT. This gives the protein CASSLMALDTQYF. Supplemented by reference TRBV7-2 and TRBJ2-3, the full variable domain reads GAGVSQSPSNKVTEKGKDVELRCDPISGHTALYWYRQSLGQGLEFLIYFQGNSAPDKSGLPSDRFSAERTGGSVSTLTIQRTQQEDSAVYLCASSLMALDTQYFGPGTRLTVL.

The rearrangement uses TRBV27 and TRBJ1-4, with no clear D. V was pared by 2 bases and J by 4 bases, with 8 bases between. This CDR3 is built from 14 residues. From germline, CDR1 is MNHEY and CDR2 SMNVEV (reference sequence). CDR3 nucleotides: TGTGCCAGCAGTTTAGGTCAGAATAATGAAAAACTGTTTTTT. Translated: CASSLGQNNEKLFF. The complete variable domain, with remaining parts taken from reference TRBV27 and TRBJ1-4, reads EAQVTQNPRYLITVTGKKLTVTCSQNMNHEYMSWYRQDPGLGLRQIYYSMNVEVTDKGDVPEGYKVSRKEKRNFPLILESPSPNQTSLYFCASSLGQNNEKLFFGSGTQLSVL.

The chain recombines TRBV28 with TRBJ2-1, with 9 bases matching TRBD2. CDR3 length: 16 residues. Germline CDR1 reads MDHEN; CDR2 reads SYDVKM. The J segment lost 4 bases and the V segment lost 1 base, leaving 5 bases of the junction unmatched. CDR3 residues: CASSLSGGGEYNEQFF. DNA for the CDR3: TGTGCCAGCAGTTTATCGGGCGGGGGGGAATACAATGAGCAGTTCTTC.

The gene calls are TRBV7-2 and TRBJ2-3, with 10 bases fitting TRBD2. CDR3 length: 18 amino acids. Germline assignment: CDR1 SGHTA and CDR2 FQGNSA. With 5 bases clipped from V and 3 bases from J, the junction kept 14 bases outside the gene matches. The CDR3 sequence is CASSIETDLAGVTDTQYF. The CDR3 nucleotides read TGTGCCAGCAGCATAGAGACCGATCTAGCGGGAGTAACAGATACGCAGTATTTT.

This chain links TRBV5-1 with TRBJ1-1; D is unclear. The CDR3 totals 16 residues. V was cut by 0 bases and J by 1 base, with 13 bases left in between. Per the germline V gene, CDR1 is SGHRS and CDR2 is YFSETQ. CDR3 region: CASSLGASLKNTEAFF. CDR3 nucleotide sequence: TGCGCCAGCAGCTTGGGAGCTAGCTTGAAGAACACTGAAGCTTTCTTT.

The chain has TRBV14 and TRBJ1-2, with D tentatively TRBD1 (6 bases). The germline V and J ends were trimmed by 2 bases and 7 bases, with 11 bases remaining between them. CDR3 length: 13 residues. Germline values: CDR1 SGHDN, CDR2 FVKESK. The CDR3 DNA reads TGTGCCAGCAGCCAACAGGGGTTGGTTGGCTACACCTTC. It is translated as CASSQQGLVGYTF. The full variable domain, in which reference TRBV14 and TRBJ1-2 provide the parts outside the CDR3, is EAGVTQFPSHSVIEKGQTVTLRCDPISGHDNLYWYRRVMGKEIKFLLHFVKESKQDESGMPNNRFLAERTGGTYSTLKVQPAELEDSGVYFCASSQQGLVGYTFGSGTRLTVV.

The V call is TRBV12-5, the J call TRBJ2-1, with D tentatively TRBD2 (7 bases). Germline assignment: CDR1 LGHNT and CDR2 FRNRAP. V gave up 3 bases and J gave up 6 bases, with 15 bases separating them. The CDR3 is 15 amino acids. CDR3 protein: CASGFGGGPTNEQFF. The CDR3 coding sequence is TGTGCTAGTGGTTTTGGGGGGGGGCCCACCAATGAGCAGTTCTTC.

This rearrangement joins TRBV18 to TRBJ1-1, with 9 bases identical to TRBD1. The CDR3 contains 17 residues. Germline assignment: CDR1 KGHSH and CDR2 LQKENI. V shed 5 bases and J 1 base; nucleotides not matched to a gene: 11. The CDR3 nucleotides read TGTGCCAGCTCAGACACGTTACAGGGGGCGCAGAACACTGAAGCTTTCTTT. Translation gives CASSDTLQGAQNTEAFF.

The chain is built from TRBV7-8 and TRBJ1-2; D ambiguous. Trimming shortened V by 3 bases and J by 3 bases, and 11 bases separated the two germline ends. The CDR3 extends over 14 amino acids. Germline CDR1 and CDR2: SGHVS and FQNEAQ. CDR3 loop: CASSFEYQDYGYTF. CDR3 DNA: TGTGCCAGCAGCTTCGAATACCAGGACTATGGCTACACCTTC.

The V and J genes are TRBV11-2 and TRBJ1-1; a possible D gene is TRBD1 (6 bases). Germline CDR1 and CDR2: SGHAT and FQNNGV. V shed 5 bases and J shed 4 bases, with 14 bases lying between them. The CDR3 is made up of 14 amino acids. CDR3 sequence reads: CASSHGAGATEAFF. The CDR3 coding sequence is TGTGCCAGCAGCCACGGGGCAGGGGCCACTGAAGCTTTCTTT.

This chain joins TRBV5-4 and TRBJ2-4; TRBD2 is a possible D gene (7 bases). CDR1 is SGHNT and CDR2 is YYREEE in the germline V gene (reference sequence). The germline V and J ends were trimmed by 9 bases and 6 bases, with 16 bases remaining between them. The length of the CDR3 is 13 residues. The CDR3 sequence: CAISEGEGNIQYF. The CDR3, as DNA: TGTGCCATCTCAGAGGGGGAGGGAAACATTCAGTACTTC.

The chain is built from TRBV6-1 and TRBJ2-1; 8 nucleotides agree with TRBD2. Germline V gene lookup returns CDR1 MNHNS and CDR2 SASEGT. With V trimmed by 0 bases and J by 0 bases, 4 bases remained unmatched. The length of the CDR3 is 17 residues. The CDR3 sequence: CASSEAREAPSYNEQFF. The CDR3 DNA sequence: TGTGCCAGCAGTGAAGCGCGGGAGGCGCCCTCCTACAATGAGCAGTTCTTC.